These T cell receptor beta chains were read from a single sample in a study of T-cell reconstitution after alpha-beta-depleted transplantation in children. TCRdb called the PCR reads again in MiXCR, with one record for every CDR3 protein. Of a few hundred thousand distinct CDR3 sequences listed, approximately 41% are singletons. The input for sequencing was PBMCs, taken before TCRalphabeta/CD19-depleted stem cell transplant. Receptor source: a girl aged 2 to 10 with aplastic anemia, due to receive a stem cell transplant. CDR3s include the opening cysteine and the closing phenylalanine or tryptophan. Each record gives: clone size, D gene, J gene, V gene, CDR3 DNA, CDR3 protein. A D gene is named only where the DNA matches it firmly. Clone size is stated in some rows and not others, as once, few, many or a class when expanded.

>.|.|TRBJ2-3|TRBV24-1
TGTGCCGCCGCGGCCCATACGAACACAGATACGCAGTATTTT
CAAAAHTNTDTQYF
>.|.|TRBJ2-5|TRBV11-2
TGTGCCAGCAGCTTAGTCTCTATGGCCTCCCACACCCAGGAGACCCAGTACTTC
CASSLVSMASHTQETQYF
>.|TRBD1|TRBJ1-5|TRBV2
TGTGCCAGCAGTAATGACAGGGGCCCCACATATAGCAATCAGCCCCAGCATTTT
CASSNDRGPTYSNQPQHF
>many|.|TRBJ2-5|TRBV20-1
TGCAGTGCTAGAGACCTTGGAGAGACCCAGTACTTC
CSARDLGETQYF
>many|.|TRBJ2-2|TRBV5-1
TGCGCCAGCAGCTTGGAGGGGGCCGGGGAGCTGTTTTTT
CASSLEGAGELFF
>.|TRBD1|TRBJ2-1|TRBV27
TGTGCCAGCAGTAGGGACAGTTCATGGACAAGTGAGCAGTTCTTC
CASSRDSSWTSEQFF
>.|.|TRBJ2-5|TRBV21-1
TGTGCCAGCAGCGACTCCCCCTTTGGGACCGCCCCCAAAGAGACCCAGTACTTC
CASSDSPFGTAPKETQYF
>many|.|TRBJ2-7|TRBV29-1
TGCAGCGTTGCAACAGAATTTCCCTACGAGCAGTACTTC
CSVATEFPYEQYF
>.|.|TRBJ1-4|TRBV18
TGTGCCAGCTCACCCCGTCTTGGGGCAAATAATGAAAAACTGTTTTTT
CASSPRLGANNEKLFF
>many|.|TRBJ2-2|TRBV29-1
TGCAGCGCCCGGAGGTCCGGGGAGCTGTTTTTT
CSARRSGELFF
>.|.|TRBJ1-1|TRBV29-1
TGCAGCGCCGCCCCCACGATGGTAGAAGCTTTCTTT
CSAAPTMVEAFF
>few|TRBD1|TRBJ1-4|TRBV20-1
TGCAGTGCTTCTCAGGGGGCGGTTGAAAAACTGTTTTTT
CSASQGAVEKLFF
>.|.|TRBJ2-3|TRBV10-3
TGTGCCATCCTGGCCCTCGGAGCAGATACGCAGTATTTT
CAILALGADTQYF
>many|.|TRBJ2-5|TRBV5-1
TGCGCCAGCAGCTCAACAGGGAACCAAGAGACCCAGTACTTC
CASSSTGNQETQYF
>few|.|TRBJ1-1|TRBV12-3/TRBV12-4
TGTGCCAGCGCCAGAGTGGGTATAACTGAAGCTTTCTTT
CASARVGITEAFF